Included here is one TCR beta chain sequence, with context. Its specificity is not known. This entry belongs to a study of cytomegalovirus exposure and HLA in healthy donors. Overall study findings and caveats: In a later analysis, a missense DCLRE1C variant was linked to TCR beta V- and J-gene trimming. Most likely, a cluster of highly shared sequence variants arose as a sequencing artifact. Productive status was seen about 87% or about 30% of the time for most TCR beta V segments in an earlier analysis. Fewer N-insertions (relative to the roughly 670-donor mean) were reportedly seen in an Asian-associated ancestry cluster in a later analysis.

The CDR3 length is 15 residues. CDR1 SQVTM and CDR2 ANQGSEA come from the germline V gene. Trimming at V came to 6 bases and at J to 2 bases, leaving 12 bases not matched to a gene. PCR used 60 Vbeta primers and 13 Jbeta primers. Assay: immunoSEQ multiplex PCR; the TCRdb copy retains only in-frame clones and omits some. The data contain fewer than 250,000 clones, approximately 80% of them singletons. The material sequenced was PBMCs. The chain employs TRBV29-1 and TRBJ1-1; TRBD1 agrees at 7 bases. The clonotype was recovered from a girl aged 5-17 years in good health and CMV-seronegative. The CDR3: CSVDRVSSSNTEAFF. For the CDR3, the DNA is TGCAGCGTAGACAGGGTTTCGTCTTCTAACACTGAAGCTTTCTTT.